This TCR beta chain was sequenced for a study of T cell responses to AZD1222 COVID-19 vaccine. Clones were read by immunoSEQ multiplex PCR, and TCRdb kept only the in-frame ones, dropping some. The sample consists of about 100,000 clones, approximately 89% of them appearing once. For this clone: Its target is unknown.

Pooled together were second doses at about 4 or about 12 weeks. The germline V gene encodes CDR1 MDHEN and CDR2 SYDVKM. Trimming cost V 5 bases and J 11 bases, with 27 bases left between them. The CDR3 loop spans 16 amino acids. Whole-study findings and limits: Among the donors, most were white British and more were female, and clonal diversity was possibly underestimated. Two AZD1222 administrations were followed by greater Spike-specific TCR breadth and depth.

The TCR sequence derives from an adult who received the AZD1222 COVID-19 vaccine. The specimen was peripheral blood, collected 28 days after the second AZD1222 dose. The chain recombines TRBV28 with TRBJ1-1; possibly TRBD1 for D (5 bases). The DNA for the CDR3 is TGTGCCAGCAGTCCCCCGGAGGTGGAGGGGCTAACTCGGGCTTTCTTT. This gives the protein CASSPPEVEGLTRAFF. The complete variable domain, with remaining parts taken from reference TRBV28 and TRBJ1-1, reads DVKVTQSSRYLVKRTGEKVFLECVQDMDHENMFWYRQDPGLGLRLIYFSYDVKMKEKGDIPEGYSVSREKKERFSLILESASTNQTSMYLCASSPPEVEGLTRAFFGQGTRLTVV.